This T cell receptor beta chain emerged from a study of blood T cell repertoires in COVID-19. Looking at the study overall: Samples came from the United States, Italy and Spain, spanning acute and convalescent COVID-19. Sources were T cells, B-cell-depleted T cells, or PBMCs; the material itself was cDNA or gDNA.

The V gene lost 3 bases and the J gene lost 4 bases, with 22 bases spanning the gap. Per germline, CDR1 WNHNN and CDR2 SYGVQD (reference sequence). The CDR3 spans 18 residues. Assay used: immunoSEQ multiplex PCR; TCRdb lists only in-frame clones, some missing. The table lists approximately 94,000 clones, almost 90% of them singletons. A few counts support this clone. V usage is TRBV10-1 and J usage is TRBJ2-1, with D perhaps TRBD2 (6 bases). Sequencing was carried out using peripheral blood. The receptor comes from a woman in her 70s with acute or convalescent COVID-19. Written as DNA, the CDR3 is TGCGCCAGCAGTGACCAGGTCCGCGGGACCTTGGGGTACAATGAGCAGTTCTTC. Its protein product is CASSDQVRGTLGYNEQFF.